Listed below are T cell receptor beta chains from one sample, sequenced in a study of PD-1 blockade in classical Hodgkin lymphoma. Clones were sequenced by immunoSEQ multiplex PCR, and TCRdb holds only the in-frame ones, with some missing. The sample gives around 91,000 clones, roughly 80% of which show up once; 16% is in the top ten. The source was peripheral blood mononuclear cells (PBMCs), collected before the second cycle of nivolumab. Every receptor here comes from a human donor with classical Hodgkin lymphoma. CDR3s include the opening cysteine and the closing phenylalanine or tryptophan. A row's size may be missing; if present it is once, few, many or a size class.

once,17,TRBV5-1,CASSLGPQAPMNTEAFF
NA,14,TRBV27,CASSRGQFNTEAFF
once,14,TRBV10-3,CAISEIGTYYGYTF
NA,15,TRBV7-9,CASSFGGLLNYGYTF
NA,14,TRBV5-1,CASSLIGGRDEQFF
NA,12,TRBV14,CASSLGRRTQYF
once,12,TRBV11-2,CASSLTVAEAFF
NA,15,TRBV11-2,CASSLELDSLDEQFF
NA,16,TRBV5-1,CASSVMDRGYSGELFF
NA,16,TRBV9,CASSVVAGADWETQYF
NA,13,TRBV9,CASSGLKAYEQYF
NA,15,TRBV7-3,CASSLGAGGYNEQFF
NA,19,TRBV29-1,CSVEDRGARTSGRRGEQFF
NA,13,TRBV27,CASSLRRSQPQHF
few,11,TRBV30,CAWSVGEEAFF
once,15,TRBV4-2,CASSQGGPANYGYTF
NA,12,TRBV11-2,CASSLDEGRQYF
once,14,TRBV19,CASSIIWSTSEAFF
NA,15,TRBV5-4,CASSGSGDRGTEAFF
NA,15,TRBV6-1,CASSGGASGNNEQFF
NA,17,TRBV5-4,CASSSLGTSGTGETQYF
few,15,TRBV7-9,CASSLVAGRTDTQYF
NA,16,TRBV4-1,CASSQANRGLYNEQFF
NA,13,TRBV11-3,CASSRDWNTEAFF
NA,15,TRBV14,CASSQEVAGYNEQFF
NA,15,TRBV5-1,CASSLEGNTYNEQFF
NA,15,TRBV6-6,CASSYLQGASDEQYF
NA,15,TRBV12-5,CASAPSTGNTGELFF
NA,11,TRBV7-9,CASSAPETQYF
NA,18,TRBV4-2,CASSRRLAGKEESYEQYF
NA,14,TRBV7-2,CASRSSLSSYEQYF
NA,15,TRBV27,CASSLSWTGVGTQYF
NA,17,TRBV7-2,CASSLVGPSGRTYEQYF
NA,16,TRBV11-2,CASSRWIGPGNTEAFF
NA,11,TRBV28,CASSKGETQYF
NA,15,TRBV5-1,CASSLVTSAQETQYF
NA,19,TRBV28,CASSFHFSLLAEGSNEQFF
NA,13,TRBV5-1,CASSYSNGYEQYF
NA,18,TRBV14,CASSQGKARDRGRDEQYF
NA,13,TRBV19,CATTRWGYNEQFF
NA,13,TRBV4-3,CASSQEGGIAQFF
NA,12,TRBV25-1,CASSESGYGYTF
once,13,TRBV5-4,CASSIGTYNEQFF
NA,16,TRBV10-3,CAISDLSGSSTDTQYF
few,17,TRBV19,CASSGPGRPGAEETQYF
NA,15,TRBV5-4,CASTRQGNINTEAFF
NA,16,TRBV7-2,CASSLSGLAVYNEQFF
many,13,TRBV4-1,CASSQGQNYGYTF
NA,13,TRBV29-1,CSVDGGTTYEQYF
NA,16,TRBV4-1,CASSQGLASGSGEQYF
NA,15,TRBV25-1,CASSEGLAASYEQYF
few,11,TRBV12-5,CASGTIEPQHF
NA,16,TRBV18,CASSPPGGGFGDEQFF
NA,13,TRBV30,CAWSVPGAGEQFF
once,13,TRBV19,CASSRLGDQPQHF
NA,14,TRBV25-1,CASRAHQNTGELFF
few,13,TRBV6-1,CASRERAPTEAFF
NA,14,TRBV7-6,CASSPIPRRTEAFF
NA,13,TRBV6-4,CASSDWGRGEQFF